The clone carrying this T cell receptor beta chain was seen repeatedly, ten times or more. As yet, its antigen is unknown. The junction does not match germline at one end; this may be a read error. Synthesis of cDNA was performed by 5'RACE using 10-nucleotide random UMIs. TCRdb re-called the 5' RACE reads with MiXCR, one entry per CDR3 protein. The sample has about 62,000 distinct CDR3 sequences, about 4% seen once; the top ten hold about 2%. There are 13 residues in the CDR3. CDR1 and CDR2 (germline): SSHAT, FNYEAQ (reference sequence). This record comes from a study of neurological immune-mediated disorders. General observations from the study: CDR3 amino acid sequences found in expanded clones were never shared across subjects, suggesting private repertoires in all groups.

This receptor was identified in a woman in her fifties or sixties with multiple sclerosis. The source material was PBMCs. V gene TRBV7-7 combines with J gene TRBJ2-2; 7 bases are a match to TRBD2. CDR3 amino acids: CASSLRETGELFF. Written as DNA, the CDR3 is TGTGCTAGCAGCTTGCGGGAGACCGGGGAGCTGTTTTTT.